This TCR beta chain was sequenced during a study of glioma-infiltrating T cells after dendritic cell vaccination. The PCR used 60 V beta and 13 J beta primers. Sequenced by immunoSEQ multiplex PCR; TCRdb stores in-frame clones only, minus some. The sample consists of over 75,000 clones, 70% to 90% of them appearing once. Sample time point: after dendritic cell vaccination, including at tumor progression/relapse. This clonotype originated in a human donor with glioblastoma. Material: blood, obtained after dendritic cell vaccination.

The CDR3 DNA reads TGTGCCAGTAGTATCCAGGGTGATCAGCCCCAGCATTTT. Protein: CASSIQGDQPQHF. The chain employs TRBV19 and TRBJ1-5; the D gene is possibly TRBD1 (5 bases). V was trimmed by 3 bases and J by 5 bases, leaving 8 bases between them. Looked up from germline, CDR1 is LNHDA and CDR2 is SQIVND (reference sequence). The CDR3 has 13 amino acids.